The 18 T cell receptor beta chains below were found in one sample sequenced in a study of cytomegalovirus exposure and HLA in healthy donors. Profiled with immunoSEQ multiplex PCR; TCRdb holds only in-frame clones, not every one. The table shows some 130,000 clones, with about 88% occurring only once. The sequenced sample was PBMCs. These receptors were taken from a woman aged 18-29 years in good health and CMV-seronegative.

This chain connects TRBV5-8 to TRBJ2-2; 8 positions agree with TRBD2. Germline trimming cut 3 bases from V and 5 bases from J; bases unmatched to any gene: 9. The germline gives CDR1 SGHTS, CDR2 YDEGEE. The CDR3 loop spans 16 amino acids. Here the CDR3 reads CASSSKVAGSTGELFF. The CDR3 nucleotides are TGTGCCAGCAGCTCGAAGGTAGCGGGGAGTACCGGGGAGCTGTTTTTT.

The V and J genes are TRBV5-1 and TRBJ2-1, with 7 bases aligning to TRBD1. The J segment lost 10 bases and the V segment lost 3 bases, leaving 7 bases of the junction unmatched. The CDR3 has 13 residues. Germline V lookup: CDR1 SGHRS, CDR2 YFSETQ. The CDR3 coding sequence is TGCGCCAGCAGCTGGAGCGTACAGGGGGAGCAGTTCTTC. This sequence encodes CASSWSVQGEQFF.

The DNA of the CDR3 is TGTGCCAGCAGCTTGCGGCTAGCGGGGGGGATATTCACAGATACGCAGTATTTT. It translates to CASSLRLAGGIFTDTQYF. The V gene is TRBV7-6, the J gene TRBJ2-3, with TRBD2 matching 12 bases. Germline CDR1 is SGHVS and CDR2 is FNYEAQ. V lost 3 bases to trimming and J lost 2 bases; unmatched junction nucleotides: 9. This CDR3 region has 18 residues.

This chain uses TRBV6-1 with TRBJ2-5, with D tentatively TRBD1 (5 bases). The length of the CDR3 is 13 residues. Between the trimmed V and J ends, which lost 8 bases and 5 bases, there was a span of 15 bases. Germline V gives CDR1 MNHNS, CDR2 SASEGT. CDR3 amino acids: CASRGQILETQYF. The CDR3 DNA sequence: TGTGCCAGCCGAGGACAAATCCTGGAGACCCAGTACTTC.

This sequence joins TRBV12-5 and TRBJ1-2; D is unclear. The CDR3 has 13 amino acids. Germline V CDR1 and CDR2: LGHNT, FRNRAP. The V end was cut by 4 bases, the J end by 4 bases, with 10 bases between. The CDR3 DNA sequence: TGTGCTAGTGGTTCGGACTGGCCCTATGGCTACACCTTC. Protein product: CASGSDWPYGYTF.

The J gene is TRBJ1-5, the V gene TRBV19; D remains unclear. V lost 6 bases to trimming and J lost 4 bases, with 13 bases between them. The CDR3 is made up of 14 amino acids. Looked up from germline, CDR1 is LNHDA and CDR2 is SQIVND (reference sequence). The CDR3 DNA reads TGTGCCAGTAGGGTAAGGTGGGAGAATCAGCCCCAGCATTTT. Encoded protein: CASRVRWENQPQHF.

The CDR3 coding sequence is TGCGCCAGCAGCTTGATTTCGGGGGGGCAAGAGACCCAGTACTTC. Its translation: CASSLISGGQETQYF. The chain combines TRBV5-1 with TRBJ2-5, with 8 bases fitting TRBD2. CDR1 and CDR2 (germline): SGHRS, YFSETQ. Trimming removed 1 base from V and 2 bases from J; junction bases left unmatched: 4. The CDR3 spans 15 residues.

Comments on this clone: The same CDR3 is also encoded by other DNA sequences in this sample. The CDR3 protein is CASSLLGATNEKLFF. The CDR3 nucleotides are TGCGCCAGCAGCTTGTTGGGAGCAACTAATGAAAAACTGTTTTTT. The J gene is TRBJ1-4, the V gene TRBV5-1; D unclear. Between the trimmed V and J ends, which lost 1 base and 0 bases, there was a span of 7 bases. From germline, CDR1 is SGHRS and CDR2 YFSETQ. This CDR3 has 15 residues. The variable domain in full, with the rest retrieved from reference TRBV5-1 and TRBJ1-4, is KAGVTQTPRYLIKTRGQQVTLSCSPISGHRSVSWYQQTPGQGLQFLFEYFSETQRNKGNFPGRFSGRQFSNSRSEMNVSTLELGDSALYLCASSLLGATNEKLFFGSGTQLSVL.

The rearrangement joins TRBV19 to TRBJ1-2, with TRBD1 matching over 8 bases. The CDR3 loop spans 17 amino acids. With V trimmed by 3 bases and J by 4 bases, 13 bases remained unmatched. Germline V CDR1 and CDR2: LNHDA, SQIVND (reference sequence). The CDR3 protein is CASSITFPGGAGYGYTF. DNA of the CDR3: TGTGCCAGTAGTATCACTTTCCCAGGGGGCGCGGGCTATGGCTACACCTTC.

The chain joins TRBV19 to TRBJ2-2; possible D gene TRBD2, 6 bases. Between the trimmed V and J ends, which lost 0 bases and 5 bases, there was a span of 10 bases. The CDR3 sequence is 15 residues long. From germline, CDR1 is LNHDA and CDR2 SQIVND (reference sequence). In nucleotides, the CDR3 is TGTGCCAGTAGTATAGACAGGGCGGGGACCGGGGAGCTGTTTTTT. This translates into CASSIDRAGTGELFF.

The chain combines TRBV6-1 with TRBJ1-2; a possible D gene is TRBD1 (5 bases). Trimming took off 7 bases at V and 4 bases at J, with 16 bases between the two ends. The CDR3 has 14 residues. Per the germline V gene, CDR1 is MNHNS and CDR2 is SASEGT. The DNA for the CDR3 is TGTGCCAGCAAAGAGGGGACTTGGTCCTATGGCTACACCTTC. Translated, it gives CASKEGTWSYGYTF.

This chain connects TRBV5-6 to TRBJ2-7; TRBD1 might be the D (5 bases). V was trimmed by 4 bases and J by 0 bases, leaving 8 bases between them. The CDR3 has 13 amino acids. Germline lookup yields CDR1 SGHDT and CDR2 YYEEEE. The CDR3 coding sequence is TGTGCCAGCAGCCCCGACAGCTCCTACGAGCAGTACTTC. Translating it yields CASSPDSSYEQYF.

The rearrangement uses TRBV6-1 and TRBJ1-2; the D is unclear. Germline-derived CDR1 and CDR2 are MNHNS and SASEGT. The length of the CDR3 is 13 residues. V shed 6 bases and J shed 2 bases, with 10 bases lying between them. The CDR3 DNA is TGTGCCAGCAGCCTTCTTACAAACTATGGCTACACCTTC. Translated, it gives CASSLLTNYGYTF.

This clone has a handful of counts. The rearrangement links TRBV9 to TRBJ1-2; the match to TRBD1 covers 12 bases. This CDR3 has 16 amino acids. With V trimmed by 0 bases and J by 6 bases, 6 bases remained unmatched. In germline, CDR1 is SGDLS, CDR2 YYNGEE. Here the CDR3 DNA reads TGTGCCAGCAGCGTAGGTGGGACAGGGGGCGGACATGGCTACACCTTC. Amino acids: CASSVGGTGGGHGYTF.

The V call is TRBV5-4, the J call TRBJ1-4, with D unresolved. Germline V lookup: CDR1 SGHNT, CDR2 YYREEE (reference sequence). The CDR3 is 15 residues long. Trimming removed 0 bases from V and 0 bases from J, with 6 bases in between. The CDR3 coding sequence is TGTGCCAGCAGCTTGGGGGCTGCAACTAATGAAAAACTGTTTTTT. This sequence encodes CASSLGAATNEKLFF.

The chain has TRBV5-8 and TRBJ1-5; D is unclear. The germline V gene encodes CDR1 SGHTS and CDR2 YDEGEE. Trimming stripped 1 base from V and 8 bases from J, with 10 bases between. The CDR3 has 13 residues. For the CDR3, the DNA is TGTGCCAGCAGCTTGCGAGGGCTCGAGCCCCAGCATTTT. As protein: CASSLRGLEPQHF.

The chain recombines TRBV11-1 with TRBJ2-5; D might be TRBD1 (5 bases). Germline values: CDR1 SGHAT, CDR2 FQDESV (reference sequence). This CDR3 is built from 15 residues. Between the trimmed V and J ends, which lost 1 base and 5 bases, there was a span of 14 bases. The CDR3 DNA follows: TGTGCCAGCAGCTTAGTAGGGGCTTTATCGGAGACCCAGTACTTC. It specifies CASSLVGALSETQYF.

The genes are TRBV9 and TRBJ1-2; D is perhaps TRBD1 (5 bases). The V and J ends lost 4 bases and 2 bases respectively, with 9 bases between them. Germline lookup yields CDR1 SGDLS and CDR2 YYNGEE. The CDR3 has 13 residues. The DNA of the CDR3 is TGTGCCAGCAGCCAGGGCCGGAACTATGGCTACACCTTC. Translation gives CASSQGRNYGYTF.